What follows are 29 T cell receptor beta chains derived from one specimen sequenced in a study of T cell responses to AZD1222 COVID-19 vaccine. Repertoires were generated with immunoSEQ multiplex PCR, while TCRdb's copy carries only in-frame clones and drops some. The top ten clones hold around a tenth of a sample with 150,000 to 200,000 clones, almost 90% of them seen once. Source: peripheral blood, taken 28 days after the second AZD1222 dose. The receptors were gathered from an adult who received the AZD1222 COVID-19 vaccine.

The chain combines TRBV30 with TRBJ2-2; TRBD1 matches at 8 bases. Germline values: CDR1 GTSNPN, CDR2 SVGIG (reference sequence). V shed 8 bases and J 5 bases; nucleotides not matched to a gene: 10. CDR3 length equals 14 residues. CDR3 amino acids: CARGQGAVTGELFF. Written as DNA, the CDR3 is TGTGCCCGTGGGCAGGGGGCCGTTACCGGGGAGCTGTTTTTT.

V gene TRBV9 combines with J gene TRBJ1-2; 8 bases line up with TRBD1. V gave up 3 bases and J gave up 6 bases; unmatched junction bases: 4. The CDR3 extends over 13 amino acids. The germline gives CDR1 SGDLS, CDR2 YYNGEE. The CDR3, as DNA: TGTGCCAGCAGCGGGGGACAGGAAGATGGCTACACCTTC. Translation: CASSGGQEDGYTF.

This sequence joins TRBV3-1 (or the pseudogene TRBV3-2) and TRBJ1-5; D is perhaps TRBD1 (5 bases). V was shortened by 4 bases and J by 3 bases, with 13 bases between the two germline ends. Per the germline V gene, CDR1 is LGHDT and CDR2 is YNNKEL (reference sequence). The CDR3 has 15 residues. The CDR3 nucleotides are TGTGCCAGCAGCCCTTCGGGACCGCTCAATCAGCCCCAGCATTTT. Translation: CASSPSGPLNQPQHF.

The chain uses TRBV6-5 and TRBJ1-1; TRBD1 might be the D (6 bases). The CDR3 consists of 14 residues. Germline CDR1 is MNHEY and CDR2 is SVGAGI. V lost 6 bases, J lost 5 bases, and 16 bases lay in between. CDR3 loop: CASRPGRGFTEAFF. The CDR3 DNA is TGTGCCAGCAGACCCGGGAGGGGGTTTACTGAAGCTTTCTTT.

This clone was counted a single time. The CDR3 spells CASSPNTLAAQETQYF. The CDR3 DNA follows: TGTGCCAGCAGCCCAAACACCCTCGCAGCCCAAGAGACCCAGTACTTC. The rearrangement uses TRBV7-8 and TRBJ2-5; no reliable D call. Trimming shortened V by 5 bases and J by 1 base, and 17 bases separated the two germline ends. The CDR3 is 16 amino acids. The V gene's germline CDR1 is SGHVS and CDR2 FQNEAQ.

CDR3 nucleotide sequence: TGTGCCAGCAGCGTAGCTTACGGGTACGAGCAGTACTTC. It is translated as CASSVAYGYEQYF. The chain is built from TRBV9 and TRBJ2-7; D is unresolved. CDR3 length: 13 residues. The germline V gene has CDR1 SGDLS and CDR2 YYNGEE. The V end lost 0 bases, the J end lost 4 bases, and 8 bases lay between the germline ends.

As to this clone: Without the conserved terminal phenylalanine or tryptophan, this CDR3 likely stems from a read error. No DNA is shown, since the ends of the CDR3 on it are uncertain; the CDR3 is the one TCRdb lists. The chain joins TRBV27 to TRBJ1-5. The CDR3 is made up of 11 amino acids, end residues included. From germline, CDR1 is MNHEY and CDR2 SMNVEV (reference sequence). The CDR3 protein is CASSLTGRSPR.

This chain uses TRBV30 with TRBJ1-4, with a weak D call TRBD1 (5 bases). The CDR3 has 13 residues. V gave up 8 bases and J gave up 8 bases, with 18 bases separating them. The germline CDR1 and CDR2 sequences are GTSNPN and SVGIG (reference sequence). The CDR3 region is CAIGGAAEEKLFF. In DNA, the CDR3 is TGTGCCATCGGAGGGGCTGCCGAGGAAAAACTGTTTTTT.

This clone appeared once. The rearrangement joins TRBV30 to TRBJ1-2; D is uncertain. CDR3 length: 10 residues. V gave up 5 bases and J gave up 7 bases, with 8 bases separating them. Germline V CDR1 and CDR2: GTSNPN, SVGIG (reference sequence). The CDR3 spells CAWGQGGYTF. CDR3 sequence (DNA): TGTGCCTGGGGGCAAGGTGGCTACACCTTC.

The CDR3 spells CATGDRENQPQHF. The CDR3 nucleotides are TGTGCCACAGGGGACAGGGAAAATCAGCCCCAGCATTTT. J is TRBJ1-5 and V is TRBV19, with 9 nucleotides matching TRBD1. V was clipped by 10 bases and J by 4 bases; unmatched bases: 5. Germline CDR1 LNHDA, CDR2 SQIVND (reference sequence). This CDR3 contains 13 residues.

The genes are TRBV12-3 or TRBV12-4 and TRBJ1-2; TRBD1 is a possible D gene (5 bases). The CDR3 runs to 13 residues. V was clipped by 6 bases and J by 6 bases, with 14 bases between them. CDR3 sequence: CASSSKGPNGYTF. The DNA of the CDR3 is TGTGCCAGCAGCTCGAAGGGGCCGAATGGCTACACCTTC.

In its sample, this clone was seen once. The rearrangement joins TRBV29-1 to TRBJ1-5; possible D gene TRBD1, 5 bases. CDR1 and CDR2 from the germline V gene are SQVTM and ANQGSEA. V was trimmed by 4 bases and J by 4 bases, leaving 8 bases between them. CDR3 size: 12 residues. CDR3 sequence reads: CSVGGTNQPQHF. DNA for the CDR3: TGCAGCGTTGGGGGGACTAATCAGCCCCAGCATTTT.

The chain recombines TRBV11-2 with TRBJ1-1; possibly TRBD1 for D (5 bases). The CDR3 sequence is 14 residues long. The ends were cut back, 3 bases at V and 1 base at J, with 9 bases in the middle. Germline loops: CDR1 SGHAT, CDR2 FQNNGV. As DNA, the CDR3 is TGTGCCAGCAGCTTTAGGGACTCGAACACTGAAGCTTTCTTT. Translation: CASSFRDSNTEAFF.

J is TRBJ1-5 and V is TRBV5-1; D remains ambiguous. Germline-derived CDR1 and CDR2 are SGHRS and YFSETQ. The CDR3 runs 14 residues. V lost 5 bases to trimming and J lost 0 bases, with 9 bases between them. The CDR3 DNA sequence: TGCGCCAGCAGTATGGGGAATAGCAATCAGCCCCAGCATTTT. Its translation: CASSMGNSNQPQHF.

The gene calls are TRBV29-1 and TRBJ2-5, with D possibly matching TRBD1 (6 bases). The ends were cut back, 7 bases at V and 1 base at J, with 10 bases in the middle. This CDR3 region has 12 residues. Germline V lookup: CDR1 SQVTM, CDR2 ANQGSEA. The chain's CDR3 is CSAGQFQETQYF. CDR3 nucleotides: TGCAGCGCCGGACAGTTCCAAGAGACCCAGTACTTC.

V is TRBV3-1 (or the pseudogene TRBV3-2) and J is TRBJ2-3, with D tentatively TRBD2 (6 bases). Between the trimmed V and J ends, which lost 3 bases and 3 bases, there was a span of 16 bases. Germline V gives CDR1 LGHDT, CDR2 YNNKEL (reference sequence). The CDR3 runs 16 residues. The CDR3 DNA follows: TGTGCCAGCAGCCAGATACTAGCACTCCTGACAGATACGCAGTATTTT. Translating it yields CASSQILALLTDTQYF.

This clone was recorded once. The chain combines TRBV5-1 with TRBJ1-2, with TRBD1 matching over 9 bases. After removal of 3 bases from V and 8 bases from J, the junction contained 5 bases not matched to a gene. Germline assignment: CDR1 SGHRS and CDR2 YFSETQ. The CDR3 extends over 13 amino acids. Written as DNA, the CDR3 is TGCGCCAGCAGCTCGGGACAGGGCGGGGGCTACACCTTC. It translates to CASSSGQGGGYTF. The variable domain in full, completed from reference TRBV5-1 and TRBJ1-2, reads KAGVTQTPRYLIKTRGQQVTLSCSPISGHRSVSWYQQTPGQGLQFLFEYFSETQRNKGNFPGRFSGRQFSNSRSEMNVSTLELGDSALYLCASSSGQGGGYTFGSGTRLTVV.

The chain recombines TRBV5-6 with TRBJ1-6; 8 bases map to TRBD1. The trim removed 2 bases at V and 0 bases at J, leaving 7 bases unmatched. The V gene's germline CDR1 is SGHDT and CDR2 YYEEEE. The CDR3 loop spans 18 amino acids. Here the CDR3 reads CASSFGRTGSSYNSPLHF. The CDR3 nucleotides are TGTGCCAGCAGCTTCGGGAGGACAGGGAGCTCCTATAATTCACCCCTCCACTTT.

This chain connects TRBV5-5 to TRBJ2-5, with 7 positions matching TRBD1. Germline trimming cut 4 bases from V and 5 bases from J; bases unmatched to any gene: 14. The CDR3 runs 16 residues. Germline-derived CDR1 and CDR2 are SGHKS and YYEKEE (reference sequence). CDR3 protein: CASSPSRTGQGETQYF. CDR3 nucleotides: TGTGCCAGCAGCCCATCCCGGACAGGCCAGGGGGAGACCCAGTACTTC.

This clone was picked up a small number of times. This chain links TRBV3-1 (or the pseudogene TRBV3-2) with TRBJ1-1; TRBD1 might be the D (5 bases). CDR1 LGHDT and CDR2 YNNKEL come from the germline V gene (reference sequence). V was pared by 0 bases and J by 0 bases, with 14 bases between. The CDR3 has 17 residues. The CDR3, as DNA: TGTGCCAGCAGCCAAGATGGGGGACCCTATATGAACACTGAAGCTTTCTTT. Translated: CASSQDGGPYMNTEAFF.

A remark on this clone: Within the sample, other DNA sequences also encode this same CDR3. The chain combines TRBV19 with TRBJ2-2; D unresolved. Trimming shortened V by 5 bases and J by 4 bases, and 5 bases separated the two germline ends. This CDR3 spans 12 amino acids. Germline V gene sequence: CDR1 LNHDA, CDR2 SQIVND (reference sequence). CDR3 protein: CASSWFTGELFF. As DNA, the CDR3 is TGTGCCAGTAGTTGGTTCACCGGGGAGCTGTTTTTT.

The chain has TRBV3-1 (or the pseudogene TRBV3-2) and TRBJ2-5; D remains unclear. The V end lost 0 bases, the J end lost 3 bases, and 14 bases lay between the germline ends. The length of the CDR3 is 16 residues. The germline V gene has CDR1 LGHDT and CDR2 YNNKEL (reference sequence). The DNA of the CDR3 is TGTGCCAGCAGCCAAGATGGGTGGCAGAATGAAGAGACCCAGTACTTC. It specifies CASSQDGWQNEETQYF.

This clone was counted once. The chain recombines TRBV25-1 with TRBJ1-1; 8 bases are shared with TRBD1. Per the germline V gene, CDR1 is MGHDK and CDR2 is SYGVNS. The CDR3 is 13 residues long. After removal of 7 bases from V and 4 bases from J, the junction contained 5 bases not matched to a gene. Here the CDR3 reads CASIGQGGTEAFF. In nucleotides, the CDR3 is TGTGCCAGCATCGGACAGGGAGGCACTGAAGCTTTCTTT.

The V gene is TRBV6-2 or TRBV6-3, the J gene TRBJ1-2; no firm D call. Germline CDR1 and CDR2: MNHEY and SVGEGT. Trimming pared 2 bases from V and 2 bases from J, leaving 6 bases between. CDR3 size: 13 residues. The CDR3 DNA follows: TGTGCCAGCAGTTACGGGCAGAACTATGGCTACACCTTC. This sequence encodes CASSYGQNYGYTF.

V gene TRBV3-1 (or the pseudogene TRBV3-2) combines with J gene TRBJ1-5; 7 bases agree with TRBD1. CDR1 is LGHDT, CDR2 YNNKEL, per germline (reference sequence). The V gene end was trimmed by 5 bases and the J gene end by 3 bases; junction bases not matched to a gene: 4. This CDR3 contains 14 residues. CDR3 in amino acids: CASSWGQPNQPQHF. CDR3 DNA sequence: TGTGCCAGCAGCTGGGGACAGCCCAATCAGCCCCAGCATTTT.

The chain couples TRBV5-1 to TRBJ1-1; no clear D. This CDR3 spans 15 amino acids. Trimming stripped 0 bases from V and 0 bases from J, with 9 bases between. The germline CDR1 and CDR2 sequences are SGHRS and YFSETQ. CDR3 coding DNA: TGCGCCAGCAGCTTGGAGAGGAGGATGAACACTGAAGCTTTCTTT. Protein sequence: CASSLERRMNTEAFF.

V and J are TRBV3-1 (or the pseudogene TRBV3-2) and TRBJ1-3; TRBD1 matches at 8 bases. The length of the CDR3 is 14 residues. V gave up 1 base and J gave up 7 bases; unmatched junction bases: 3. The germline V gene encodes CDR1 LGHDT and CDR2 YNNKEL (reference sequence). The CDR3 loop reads CASSQGTGLNTIYF. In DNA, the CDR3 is TGTGCCAGCAGCCAAGGGACAGGGTTGAACACCATATATTTT.

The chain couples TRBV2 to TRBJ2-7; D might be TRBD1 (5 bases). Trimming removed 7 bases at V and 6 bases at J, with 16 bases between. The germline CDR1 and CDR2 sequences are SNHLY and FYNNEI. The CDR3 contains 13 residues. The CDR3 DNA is TGTGCCAGCACTAGTGGACAAATTACCGAGCAGTACTTC. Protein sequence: CASTSGQITEQYF.

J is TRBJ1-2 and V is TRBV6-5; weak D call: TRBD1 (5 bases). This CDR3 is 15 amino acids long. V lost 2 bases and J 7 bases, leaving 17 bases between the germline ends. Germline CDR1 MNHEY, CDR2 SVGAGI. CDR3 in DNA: TGTGCCAGCAGTTACGACCTTTCGAGGGACGCTGGCTACACCTTC. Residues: CASSYDLSRDAGYTF.